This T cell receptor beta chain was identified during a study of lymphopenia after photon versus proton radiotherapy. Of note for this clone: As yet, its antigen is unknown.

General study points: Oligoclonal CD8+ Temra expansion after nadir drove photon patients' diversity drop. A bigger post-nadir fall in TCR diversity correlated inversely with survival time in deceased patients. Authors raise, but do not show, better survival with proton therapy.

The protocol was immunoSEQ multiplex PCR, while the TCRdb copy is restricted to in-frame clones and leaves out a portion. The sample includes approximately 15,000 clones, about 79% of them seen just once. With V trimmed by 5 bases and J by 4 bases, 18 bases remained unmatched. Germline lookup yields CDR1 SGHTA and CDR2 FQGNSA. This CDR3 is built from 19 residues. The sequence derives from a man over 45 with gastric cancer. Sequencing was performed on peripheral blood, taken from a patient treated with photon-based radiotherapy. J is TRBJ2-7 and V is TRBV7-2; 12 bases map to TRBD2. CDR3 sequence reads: CASSPRSSSGGAQVYEQYF. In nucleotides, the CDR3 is TGTGCCAGCAGCCCGCGCTCTTCTAGCGGGGGGGCCCAGGTTTACGAGCAGTACTTC.